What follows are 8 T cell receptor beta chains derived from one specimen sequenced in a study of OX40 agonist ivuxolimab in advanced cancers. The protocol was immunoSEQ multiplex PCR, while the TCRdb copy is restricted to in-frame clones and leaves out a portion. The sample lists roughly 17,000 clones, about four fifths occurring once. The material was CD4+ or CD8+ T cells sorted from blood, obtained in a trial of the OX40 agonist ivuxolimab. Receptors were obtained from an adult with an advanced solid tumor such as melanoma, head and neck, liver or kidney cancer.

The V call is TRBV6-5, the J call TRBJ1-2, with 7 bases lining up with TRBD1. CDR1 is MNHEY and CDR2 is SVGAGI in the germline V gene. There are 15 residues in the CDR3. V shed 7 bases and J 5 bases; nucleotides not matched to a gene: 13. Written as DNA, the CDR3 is TGTGCCAGCAATCGACAGGGAGGGGGGGAATATGGCTACACCTTC. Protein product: CASNRQGGGEYGYTF.

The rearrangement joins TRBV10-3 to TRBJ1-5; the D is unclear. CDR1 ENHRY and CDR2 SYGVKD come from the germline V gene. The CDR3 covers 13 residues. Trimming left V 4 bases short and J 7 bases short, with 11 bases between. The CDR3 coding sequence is TGTGCCATCAGTGTAGAGGGTACGCAGCCCCAGCATTTT. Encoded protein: CAISVEGTQPQHF.

The CDR3 loop reads CASSWTGTGGANEQFF. CDR3 nucleotides: TGTGCCAGCAGCTGGACCGGGACAGGGGGCGCGAATGAGCAGTTCTTC. The chain has TRBV13 and TRBJ2-1; TRBD1 agrees at 12 bases. The CDR3 runs 16 residues. V shed 4 bases and J 7 bases; nucleotides not matched to a gene: 8. Germline values: CDR1 PRHDT, CDR2 FYEKMQ (reference sequence).

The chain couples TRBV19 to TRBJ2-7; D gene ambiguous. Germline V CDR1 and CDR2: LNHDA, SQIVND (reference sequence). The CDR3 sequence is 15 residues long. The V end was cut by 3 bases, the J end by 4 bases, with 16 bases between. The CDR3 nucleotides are TGTGCCAGTAGTATGGGCGGAGAGATCCTTTACGAGCAGTACTTC. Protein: CASSMGGEILYEQYF.

Here the CDR3 reads CASSVGVRGGTDTQYF. The CDR3 DNA reads TGTGCCAGCAGCGTAGGCGTCAGGGGGGGCACAGATACGCAGTATTTT. The chain has TRBV9 and TRBJ2-3; possible D gene TRBD1, 7 bases. Germline V gives CDR1 SGDLS, CDR2 YYNGEE. The CDR3 length is 16 residues. The V gene lost 0 bases and the J gene lost 1 base, with 12 bases spanning the gap.

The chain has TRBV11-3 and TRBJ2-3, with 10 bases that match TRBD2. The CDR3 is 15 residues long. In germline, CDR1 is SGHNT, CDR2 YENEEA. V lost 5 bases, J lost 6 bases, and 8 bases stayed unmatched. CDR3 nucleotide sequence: TGTGCCAGCAGCCCAGGACTAGCGGCCTTTGATACGCAGTATTTT. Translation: CASSPGLAAFDTQYF.

The CDR3: CASRADQETQYF. For the CDR3, the DNA is TGTGCCAGCAGGGCAGACCAAGAGACCCAGTACTTC. The V and J genes are TRBV7-9 and TRBJ2-5; no reliable D call. V was cut by 6 bases and J by 0 bases, with 5 bases left in between. Per germline, CDR1 SEHNR and CDR2 FQNEAQ (reference sequence). The CDR3 is 12 amino acids.

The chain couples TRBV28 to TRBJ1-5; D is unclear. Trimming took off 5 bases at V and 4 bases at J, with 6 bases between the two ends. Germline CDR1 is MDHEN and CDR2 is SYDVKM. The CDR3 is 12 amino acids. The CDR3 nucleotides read TGTGCCAGCAGTGGGGAGAATCAGCCCCAGCATTTT. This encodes CASSGENQPQHF.